This TCR beta chain was documented in a study of cytomegalovirus exposure and HLA in healthy donors. On the study more broadly: Among about 179 million T cells, an earlier analysis found 117 million unique TCR beta sequences. Study findings and constraints: When analyzed later, a missense DCLRE1C variant was found to be linked to TCR beta V- and J-gene trimming. Listed as cytomegalovirus-associated were 150 or so TCR beta chains.

The germline V gene encodes CDR1 SGDLS and CDR2 YYNGEE. The CDR3 has 14 residues. The V end was cut by 2 bases, the J end by 0 bases, with 6 bases between. Turning to this clone: What it recognizes is unknown.

In the PCR, 60 Vbeta and 13 Jbeta primers were used. The table came from immunoSEQ multiplex PCR; TCRdb's copy has only in-frame clones and leaves some out. The sample comprises tens of thousands of clones, around 70% of which are singletons, and approximately 19% rests with the top ten. The receptor was isolated from a woman in her sixties in good health and CMV-seropositive. The rearrangement joins TRBV9 to TRBJ1-3; the D is unclear. Sequencing was performed on PBMCs. CDR3 amino acids: CASSVANSGNTIYF. The CDR3 DNA is TGTGCCAGCAGCGTGGCAAACTCTGGAAACACCATATATTTT.